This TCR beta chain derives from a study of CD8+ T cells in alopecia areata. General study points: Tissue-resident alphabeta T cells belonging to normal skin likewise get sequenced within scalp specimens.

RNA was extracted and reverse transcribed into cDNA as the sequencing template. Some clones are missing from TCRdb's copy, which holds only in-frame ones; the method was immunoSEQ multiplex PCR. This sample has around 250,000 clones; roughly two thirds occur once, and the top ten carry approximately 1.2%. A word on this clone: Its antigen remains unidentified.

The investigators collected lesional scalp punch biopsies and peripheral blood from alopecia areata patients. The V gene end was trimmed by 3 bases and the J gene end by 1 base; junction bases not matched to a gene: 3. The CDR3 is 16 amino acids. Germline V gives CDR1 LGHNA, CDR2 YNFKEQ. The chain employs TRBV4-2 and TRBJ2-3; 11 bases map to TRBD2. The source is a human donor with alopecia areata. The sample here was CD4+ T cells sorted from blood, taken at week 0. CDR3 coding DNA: TGTGCCAGCAGCCAGCAGACTAGCGGGGGCACAGATACGCAGTATTTT. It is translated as CASSQQTSGGTDTQYF.